This TCR beta chain was identified during a study of T cell clonotyping in hematopoietic cell transplantation. Study-level findings and limits: Few recipient clonotypes overlapped donors; over 95% were de novo at given depth.

Generated by immunoSEQ multiplex PCR, the TCRdb table keeps only in-frame clones and is missing some. Altogether 13,000 or so clones are present, 70% to 80% being singletons, with the ten largest covering roughly 15%. The germline V gene has CDR1 SGHRS and CDR2 YFSETQ. The CDR3 consists of 15 residues. Losses at the gene ends were 0 bases for V and 0 bases for J; bases not matched to a gene: 0. As regards this clone: Its antigen remains unknown.

Recipients were bled about 28 days pretransplant and at posttransplant days 30, 100, 180. This clonotype originated in a male patient between 60 and 69 years old who had an allogeneic stem cell transplant from an unrelated donor, so the T cells may come from the graft donor. Some clones in this sample may be carry-over from other donors' samples. Here the sequenced sample was peripheral blood mononuclear cells, taken 180 days after allogeneic stem cell transplant. The chain combines TRBV5-1 with TRBJ2-1; 7 bases are a match to TRBD2. CDR3 sequence: CASSLGGGSYNEQFF. The CDR3 DNA is TGCGCCAGCAGCTTGGGCGGGGGCTCCTACAATGAGCAGTTCTTC.